A single T cell receptor beta chain is shown here with its context. CDR3 length equals 16 residues. In germline, CDR1 is SGHRS, CDR2 YFSETQ. V was shortened by 4 bases and J by 5 bases, with 21 bases between the two germline ends. This sample is part of a study of blood T cell repertoires in COVID-19. Study-level background: In each case, the material was cDNA or gDNA derived from T cells, B-cell-depleted T cells, or PBMCs.

Original processing notes: Amplification of reference gene primers provided the estimated nucleated cell counts. Libraries were prepared by immunoSEQ multiplex PCR; TCRdb keeps only in-frame clonotypes and omits some of them. V and J calls and clone size come straight from that table; D and trimming were deduced from the DNA. The data show around 160,000 clones, roughly 80% seen once. The source of this sequence is a woman older than 75 with acute or convalescent COVID-19. The chain links TRBV5-1 to TRBJ2-5, with D perhaps TRBD2 (7 bases). The specimen was peripheral blood. The CDR3 loop reads CASSPGGGASGETQYF. In DNA form, the CDR3 reads TGCGCCAGCAGCCCAGGAGGGGGGGCGTCTGGGGAGACCCAGTACTTC.